This is a list of T cell receptor beta chains from one sample in a study of cytomegalovirus exposure and HLA in healthy donors. Some clones are missing from TCRdb's copy, which holds only in-frame ones; the method was immunoSEQ multiplex PCR. The sample has fewer than 200,000 clones, roughly 77% seen once; the top ten hold about 4%. Sample: PBMCs. These receptors were collected from a man aged 25 to 45 in good health and CMV-seropositive. Each CDR3 is given with its conserved first and last residue. The order of the fields is J gene, clone size, V gene, D gene, CDR3 DNA, CDR3 protein. D genes are given only for firm matches. Clone size is not always given. Where it is, it says once, few, many or a class for expanded clones.

>TRBJ2-7|NA|TRBV27|NA
TGTGCCAGCAGTCCCGGCGGCCACGAGCAGTACTTC
CASSPGGHEQYF
>TRBJ1-1|NA|TRBV18|TRBD1
TGTGCCAGCTCAGGACAGGGTACTGAAGCTTTCTTT
CASSGQGTEAFF
>TRBJ2-7|NA|TRBV10-3|TRBD1
TGTGCCATCAGTGAGTCACTTTTGAACGGGACAGGGATCTACGAGCAGTACTTC
CAISESLLNGTGIYEQYF
>TRBJ2-5|NA|TRBV5-1|TRBD2
TGCGCCAGCAGCTTGGTGGCGGGGGGGAGAGAGACCCAGTACTTC
CASSLVAGGRETQYF
>TRBJ1-5|NA|TRBV2|TRBD1
TGTGCCAGCAGTGAACCTGGACTTAGACAGGGATATCATCAGCCCCAGCATTTT
CASSEPGLRQGYHQPQHF
>TRBJ2-5|NA|TRBV9|NA
TGTGCCAGCAGCGTAGGGGTCGGGGGTGGAGAGACCCAGTACTTC
CASSVGVGGGETQYF
>TRBJ2-7|NA|TRBV4-2|TRBD2
TGTGCCAGCAGCCGACTAGCGGGGGAGATAGGCGAGCAGTACTTC
CASSRLAGEIGEQYF
>TRBJ1-1|NA|TRBV28|NA
TGTGCCAGCAGACCAGGGTTTAAAACGATCAATCCTGAAGCTTTCTTT
CASRPGFKTINPEAFF
>TRBJ1-6|NA|TRBV5-6|TRBD1
TGTGCCAGCAGCTTGACAGGGGGTGACTCACCCCTCCACTTT
CASSLTGGDSPLHF
>TRBJ2-5|NA|TRBV2|TRBD2
TGTGCCAGCGGGCTCTTGCGGGGGGCCGGGGAGACCCAGTACTTC
CASGLLRGAGETQYF
>TRBJ1-1|NA|TRBV6-5|TRBD1
TGTGCCAGCAGCACAGGGGGCACTGAAGCTTTCTTT
CASSTGGTEAFF
>TRBJ2-5|NA|TRBV7-2|NA
TGTGCCAGCAGCAAAGGACGGGGAGAGACCCAGTACTTC
CASSKGRGETQYF
>TRBJ1-1|NA|TRBV5-1|TRBD1
TGCGCCAGCAGCCTCCGGGACAGTAGGGCCGCTGAAGCTTTCTTT
CASSLRDSRAAEAFF
>TRBJ1-1|NA|TRBV6-5|NA
TGTGCCAGCAGTTCCGGGGGGTTTACCACTGAAGCTTTCTTT
CASSSGGFTTEAFF
>TRBJ1-5|NA|TRBV25-1|TRBD1
TGTGCCAGCAGTGAATCTGAAAGGCAGGGGGCCCTCCATTTT
CASSESERQGALHF
>TRBJ2-1|NA|TRBV5-1|NA
TGCGCCAGCAGCTTTTCGCCGGCAGGGGAGGGTAATGAGCAGTTCTTC
CASSFSPAGEGNEQFF
>TRBJ1-4|NA|TRBV7-9|NA
TGTGCCAGCAGCTCCCGGGCAACTAATGAAAAACTGTTTTTT
CASSSRATNEKLFF
>TRBJ2-7|NA|TRBV27|NA
TGTGCCAGCAGTTTATCAATATCAGGGCACGAGCAGTACTTC
CASSLSISGHEQYF
>TRBJ2-2|NA|TRBV15|TRBD1
TGTGCCACCAGCGGAGGCCGGGACAGGGGGCCTCGCGGGGAGCTGTTTTTT
CATSGGRDRGPRGELFF
>TRBJ2-6|NA|TRBV5-1|NA
TGCGCCAGCAGCGGGACCCTGGGACTCTCTGGGGCCAACGTCCTGACTTTC
CASSGTLGLSGANVLTF
>TRBJ2-7|few|TRBV25-1|TRBD1
TGTGCCAGCAGTGAACTAGACACAGGGGGCCACAACGAGCAGTACTTC
CASSELDTGGHNEQYF
>TRBJ1-5|NA|TRBV7-8|NA
TGTGCCAGCAGCTTAGTCGGGGCGGGGGGCGACCAGCCCCAGCATTTT
CASSLVGAGGDQPQHF
>TRBJ1-5|NA|TRBV28|TRBD1
TGTGCCAGCAGTCGCCACCATCAGGGGGCGATGGGACAGCCCCAGCATTTT
CASSRHHQGAMGQPQHF
>TRBJ2-5|NA|TRBV29-1|NA
TGCAGCGTTGAAGGGCGGCAAGAGACCCAGTACTTC
CSVEGRQETQYF
>TRBJ2-5|NA|TRBV30|NA
TGTGCCTCCCGAAAGGGGCGGGAGACCCAGTACTTC
CASRKGRETQYF
>TRBJ1-1|NA|TRBV7-2|TRBD1
TGTGCCAGCAGCTTTTGGGACAGCACTGAAGCTTTCTTT
CASSFWDSTEAFF
>TRBJ2-3|NA|TRBV5-1|NA
TGCGCCAGCAGCTTGGTGCAGGTCACAGATACGCAGTATTTT
CASSLVQVTDTQYF
>TRBJ2-5|NA|TRBV19|NA
TGTGCCAGTAGTCCTTGGTCAAGAGGGCAAGAGACCCAGTACTTC
CASSPWSRGQETQYF
>TRBJ1-4|NA|TRBV2|TRBD1
TGTGCCAGCACCCGCGACAGGGTAAAGGAAAAACTGTTTTTT
CASTRDRVKEKLFF
>TRBJ1-6|NA|TRBV6-1|NA
TGTGCCAGCAGTGAAGCGGGCGCTGCCTTGACCCCAAATTCACCCCTCCACTTT
CASSEAGAALTPNSPLHF
>TRBJ1-1|NA|TRBV4-3|NA
TGCGCCAGCAGATCCGAAAGGCGGGGGAGGTACGCTTTCTTT
CASRSERRGRYAFF
>TRBJ2-7|NA|TRBV14|NA
TGTGCCAGCAGTCAGACACTAACTAGCTCCTACGAGCAGTACTTC
CASSQTLTSSYEQYF
>TRBJ2-7|once|TRBV29-1|NA
TGCAGCGCCGGACCGGGACAACCCTACGAGCAGTACTTC
CSAGPGQPYEQYF
>TRBJ1-1|NA|TRBV18|NA
TGTGCCAGCTCCCCGGGACACACGAACACTGAAGCTTTCTTT
CASSPGHTNTEAFF
>TRBJ2-1|NA|TRBV5-8|NA
TGTGCCAGCAGCTTGATAGACACCTACAATGAGCAGTTCTTC
CASSLIDTYNEQFF
>TRBJ2-7|once|TRBV7-2|TRBD2
TGTGCCAGCAGCTTAGTTCTAGCGGGGGGTCGACATCGCTACGAGCAGTACTTC
CASSLVLAGGRHRYEQYF
>TRBJ2-3|few|TRBV7-7|NA
TGTGCCAGCAGCCCCCAGGGTCCGGCAGATACGCAGTATTTT
CASSPQGPADTQYF
>TRBJ1-5|once|TRBV27|NA
TGTGCCAGCAGTTTAGGCGGGAGCAATCAGCCCCAGCATTTT
CASSLGGSNQPQHF
>TRBJ1-6|NA|TRBV30|NA
TGTGCCTGGGGGAGGCGTAATTCACCCCTCCACTTT
CAWGRRNSPLHF
>TRBJ2-3|NA|TRBV25-1|TRBD2
TGTGCCAGCAGAGGTCGTGAAATAGCGGGGGGAACAGATACGCAGTATTTT
CASRGREIAGGTDTQYF
>TRBJ2-7|NA|TRBV4-1|TRBD2
TGCGCCAGCAGCCGCGGGGGGATCTACGAGCAGTACTTC
CASSRGGIYEQYF
>TRBJ2-3|NA|TRBV5-6|TRBD2
TGTGCCAGCAGCGGACTAGCGGGGGGAACAGATACGCAGTATTTT
CASSGLAGGTDTQYF